The 10 T cell receptor beta chains presented below share a single source sample, sequenced in a study of monozygotic twins with inflammatory bowel disease. TCRdb reworked the 5' RACE reads into one entry per CDR3 protein, no DNA. This table lists some 200,000 distinct CDR3 sequences. The sequenced material came from blood. The receptors here all came from a human donor with ulcerative colitis or Crohn's disease, or a healthy co-twin of an affected twin (not recorded which).

This sequence joins TRBV5-1 and TRBJ1-1. The CDR3 length is 14 residues. The germline V gene encodes CDR1 SGHRS and CDR2 YFSETQ. The CDR3 region is CASSLRSSGLEAFF.

V gene TRBV7-9 combines with J gene TRBJ2-3; TCRdb's D call of TRBD1 is untestable without DNA. The CDR3 length is 16 residues. From germline, CDR1 is SEHNR and CDR2 FQNEAQ (reference sequence). CDR3 residues: CASSPPRDSRTDTQYF.

The rearrangement uses TRBV7-9 and TRBJ2-3; TCRdb's D call, TRBD2, is unchecked because there is no DNA. Germline loops: CDR1 SEHNR, CDR2 FQNEAQ (reference sequence). The CDR3 has 15 residues. CDR3 sequence: CASSLVAGVTDTQYF. Variable domain in full (rest from reference TRBV7-9 and TRBJ2-3): DTGVSQNPRHKITKRGQNVTFRCDPISEHNRLYWYRQTLGQGPEFLTYFQNEAQLEKSRLLSDRFSAERPKGSFSTLEIQRTEQGDSAMYLCASSLVAGVTDTQYFGPGTRLTVL.

The CDR3 loop is CASSLVGLGDGYTF. The chain has TRBV7-6 and TRBJ1-2. The CDR3 is made up of 14 amino acids. CDR1 SGHVS and CDR2 FNYEAQ come from the germline V gene.

This CDR3 reads CASSLLEDSLPEQYF. The rearrangement links TRBV4-2 to TRBJ2-7; TCRdb's D call of TRBD2 is untestable without DNA. This CDR3 spans 15 amino acids. Germline V gene data show CDR1 as LGHNA and CDR2 as YNFKEQ.

The CDR3 sequence is CASSTRPLGQTYNEQFF. The chain uses TRBV4-1 and TRBJ2-1; the TCRdb D gene call, TRBD1, has no DNA to confirm it. Germline V gene sequence: CDR1 MGHRA, CDR2 YSYEKL. This CDR3 is built from 17 residues.

The chain employs TRBV3-1 and TRBJ1-5; with no DNA, the TCRdb D assignment of TRBD1 cannot be verified. The CDR3 sequence is 15 residues long. Germline CDR1 LGHDT, CDR2 YNNKEL (reference sequence). The CDR3 spells CASSQAGTGNQPQHF.

The V call is TRBV27, the J call TRBJ1-5; as DNA is missing, the TRBD1 call by TCRdb cannot be tested. The CDR3 is 14 amino acids. Germline V gives CDR1 MNHEY, CDR2 SMNVEV (reference sequence). CDR3 residues: CASSLRGFNQPQHF.

This rearrangement joins TRBV7-9 to TRBJ2-7; TCRdb lists TRBD1, though no DNA is available to test this call. CDR1 and CDR2 (germline): SEHNR, FQNEAQ (reference sequence). The CDR3 is 15 residues long. The CDR3 sequence: CASSLVPDSTYEQYF.

The chain joins TRBV5-1 to TRBJ2-5; TCRdb outputs TRBD1, but without DNA this stays unchecked. This CDR3 has 15 residues. Germline-derived CDR1 and CDR2 are SGHRS and YFSETQ. The CDR3 here is CASSMGTGVQETQYF.